This record looks at one T cell receptor beta chain sequence and its context. The sample belongs to a study of T cells in Graves' hyperthyroidism and ophthalmopathy. Together with thyroid ultrasound, orbital computed tomography, serum thyroxine and TRAb, clinical symptoms were used for diagnoses. Using RNA transcripts as the source, TCR beta CDR3 regions were amplified. Primed by the HTBI set, a first-round RT-PCR was run on the TCR CDR3. TCRdb re-called the multiplex PCR reads through MiXCR, storing one row per CDR3 protein. The sample lists around 690,000 distinct CDR3 sequences; approximately 15% were seen once. With 1 base clipped from V and 6 bases from J, the junction kept 6 bases outside the gene matches. The V gene's germline CDR1 is DFQATT and CDR2 SNEGSKA (reference sequence). The CDR3 totals 15 residues.

Material: blood. This chain links TRBV20-1 with TRBJ2-1; 10 bases fit TRBD2. This receptor was identified in a man aged 50-60 years with Graves' hyperthyroidism. In DNA form, the CDR3 reads TGCAGTGCTAGAGTTCCCCTAGCGGGAGTCAATGAGCAGTTCTTC. It translates to CSARVPLAGVNEQFF.